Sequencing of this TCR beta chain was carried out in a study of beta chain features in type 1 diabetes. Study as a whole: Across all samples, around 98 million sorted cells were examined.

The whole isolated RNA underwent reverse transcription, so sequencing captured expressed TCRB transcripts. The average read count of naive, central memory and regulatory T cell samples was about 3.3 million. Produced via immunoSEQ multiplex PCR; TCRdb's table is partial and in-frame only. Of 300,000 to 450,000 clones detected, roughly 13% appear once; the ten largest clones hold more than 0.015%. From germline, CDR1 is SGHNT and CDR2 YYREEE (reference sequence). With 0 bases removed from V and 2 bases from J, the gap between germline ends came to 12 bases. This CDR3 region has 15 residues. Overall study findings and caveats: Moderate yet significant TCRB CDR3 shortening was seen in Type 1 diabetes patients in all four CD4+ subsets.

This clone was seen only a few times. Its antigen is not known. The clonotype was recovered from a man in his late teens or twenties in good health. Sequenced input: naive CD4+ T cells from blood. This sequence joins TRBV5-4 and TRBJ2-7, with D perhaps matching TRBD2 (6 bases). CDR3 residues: CASSLGQRVPYEQYF. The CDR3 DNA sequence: TGTGCCAGCAGCTTGGGTCAGCGGGTCCCCTACGAGCAGTACTTC.